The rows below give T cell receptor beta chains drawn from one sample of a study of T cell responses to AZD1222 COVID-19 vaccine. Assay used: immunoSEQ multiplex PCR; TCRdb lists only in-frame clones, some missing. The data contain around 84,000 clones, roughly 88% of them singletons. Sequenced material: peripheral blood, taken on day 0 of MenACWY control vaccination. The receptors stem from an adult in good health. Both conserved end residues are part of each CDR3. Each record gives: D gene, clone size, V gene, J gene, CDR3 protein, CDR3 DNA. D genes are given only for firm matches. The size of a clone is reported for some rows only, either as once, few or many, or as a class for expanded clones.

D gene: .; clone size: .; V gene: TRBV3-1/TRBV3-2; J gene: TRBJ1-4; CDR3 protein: CASSPTGLPGFLEKLFF; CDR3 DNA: TGTGCCAGCAGCCCCACAGGGCTACCTGGGTTTCTAGAAAAACTGTTTTTT
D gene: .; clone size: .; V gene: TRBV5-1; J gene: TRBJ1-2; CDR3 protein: CASTPGGKEGGYTF; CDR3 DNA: TGCGCCAGCACCCCCGGAGGGAAGGAGGGAGGCTACACCTTC
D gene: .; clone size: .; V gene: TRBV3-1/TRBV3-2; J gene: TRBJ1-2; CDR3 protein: CASSQDVRGHYGYTF; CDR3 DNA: TGTGCCAGCAGCCAAGACGTCAGGGGACATTATGGCTACACCTTC
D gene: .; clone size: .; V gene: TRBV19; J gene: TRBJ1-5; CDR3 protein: CASNLRDDQPQHF; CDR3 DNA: TGTGCCAGTAACCTCAGGGACGATCAGCCCCAGCATTTT
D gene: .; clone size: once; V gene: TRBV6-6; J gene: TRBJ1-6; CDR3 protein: CASSPRGVTTYNSPLHF; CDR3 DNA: TGTGCCAGCAGTCCCCGAGGGGTGACGACCTATAATTCACCCCTCCACTTT
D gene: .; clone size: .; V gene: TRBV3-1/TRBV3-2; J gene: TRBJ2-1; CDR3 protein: CASSQVSGAVTRGEQFF; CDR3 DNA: TGTGCCAGCAGCCAGGTATCAGGGGCCGTGACGCGCGGTGAGCAGTTCTTC
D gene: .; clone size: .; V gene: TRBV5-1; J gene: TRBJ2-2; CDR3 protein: CASSFGGTGELFF; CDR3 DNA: TGCGCCAGCAGCTTTGGGGGGACCGGGGAGCTGTTTTTT
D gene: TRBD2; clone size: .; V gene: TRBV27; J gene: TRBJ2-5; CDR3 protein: CASSPGLAGLETQYF; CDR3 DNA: TGTGCCAGCAGTCCCGGACTAGCGGGGTTAGAGACCCAGTACTTC
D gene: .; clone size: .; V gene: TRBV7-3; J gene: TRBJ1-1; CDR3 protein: CASSSDRNTEAFF; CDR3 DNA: TGTGCCAGCAGCAGCGACAGGAACACTGAAGCTTTCTTT
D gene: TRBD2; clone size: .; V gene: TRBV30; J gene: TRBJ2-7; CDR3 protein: CAWWGRGTSGGDYEQYF; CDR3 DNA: TGTGCCTGGTGGGGCCGGGGGACTAGCGGGGGTGACTACGAGCAGTACTTC
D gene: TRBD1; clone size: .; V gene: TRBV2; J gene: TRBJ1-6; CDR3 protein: CASRLRTGDNSPLHF; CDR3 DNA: TGTGCCAGCAGACTCAGGACAGGGGATAATTCACCCCTCCACTTT
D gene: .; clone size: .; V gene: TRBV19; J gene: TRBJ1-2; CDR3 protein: CASDPPLNYGYTF; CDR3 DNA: TGTGCCAGTGACCCGCCATTAAACTATGGCTACACCTTC
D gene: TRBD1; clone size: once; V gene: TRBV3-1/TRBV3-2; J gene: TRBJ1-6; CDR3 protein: CASSRREGAYNSPLHF; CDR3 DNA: TGTGCCAGCAGCCGACGGGAGGGGGCTTATAATTCACCCCTCCACTTT
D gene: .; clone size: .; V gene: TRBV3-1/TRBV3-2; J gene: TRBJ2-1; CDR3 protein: CASSLTDRKRQFF; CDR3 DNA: TGTGCCAGCAGCCTTACGGACCGCAAACGGCAGTTCTTC
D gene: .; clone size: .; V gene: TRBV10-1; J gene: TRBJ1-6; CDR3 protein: CASSELGTGGRTSPLHF; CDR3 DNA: TGCGCCAGCAGTGAGTTGGGCACAGGTGGCCGGACTTCACCCCTCCACTTT
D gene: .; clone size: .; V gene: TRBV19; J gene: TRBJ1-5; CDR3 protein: CASSNALGIGPQHF; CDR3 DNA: TGTGCCAGTAGTAACGCACTGGGTATTGGGCCCCAGCATTTT
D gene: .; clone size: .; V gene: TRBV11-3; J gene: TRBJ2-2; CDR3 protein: CASSLLGGGELFF; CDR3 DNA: TGTGCCAGCAGCTTATTGGGCGGCGGGGAGCTGTTTTTT
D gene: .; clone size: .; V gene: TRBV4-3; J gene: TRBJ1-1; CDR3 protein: CASSQGTGYMNTEAFF; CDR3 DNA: TGCGCCAGCAGCCAAGGAACAGGCTACATGAACACTGAAGCTTTCTTT
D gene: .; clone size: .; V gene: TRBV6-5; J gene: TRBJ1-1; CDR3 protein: CASSSGISTEAFF; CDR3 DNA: TGTGCCAGCAGTTCGGGGATCTCCACTGAAGCTTTCTTT